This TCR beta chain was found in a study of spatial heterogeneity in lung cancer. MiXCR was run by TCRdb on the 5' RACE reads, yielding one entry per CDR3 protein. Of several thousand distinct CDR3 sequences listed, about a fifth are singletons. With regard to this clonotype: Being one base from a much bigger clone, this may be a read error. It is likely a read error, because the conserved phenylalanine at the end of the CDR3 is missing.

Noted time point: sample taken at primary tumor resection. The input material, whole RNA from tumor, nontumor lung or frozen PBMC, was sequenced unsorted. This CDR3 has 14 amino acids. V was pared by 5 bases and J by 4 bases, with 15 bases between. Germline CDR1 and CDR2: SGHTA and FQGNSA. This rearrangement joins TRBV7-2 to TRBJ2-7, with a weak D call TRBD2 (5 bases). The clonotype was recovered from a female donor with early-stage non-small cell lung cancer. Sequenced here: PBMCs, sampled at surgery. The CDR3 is CASSRDFTEYEQYS. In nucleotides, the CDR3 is TGTGCCAGCAGCCGGGATTTCACCGAATACGAGCAGTACTCC.